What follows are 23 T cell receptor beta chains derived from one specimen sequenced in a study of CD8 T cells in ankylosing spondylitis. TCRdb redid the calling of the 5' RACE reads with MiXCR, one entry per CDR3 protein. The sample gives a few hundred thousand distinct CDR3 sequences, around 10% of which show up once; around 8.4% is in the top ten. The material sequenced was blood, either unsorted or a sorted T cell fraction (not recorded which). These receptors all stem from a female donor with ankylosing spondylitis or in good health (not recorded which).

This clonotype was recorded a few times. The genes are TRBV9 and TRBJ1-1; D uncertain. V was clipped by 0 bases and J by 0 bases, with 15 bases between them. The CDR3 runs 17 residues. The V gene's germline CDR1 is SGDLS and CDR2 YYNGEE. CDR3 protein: CASSVDPGGKMNTEAFF. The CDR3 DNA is TGTGCCAGCAGCGTAGATCCGGGAGGAAAGATGAACACTGAAGCTTTCTTT.

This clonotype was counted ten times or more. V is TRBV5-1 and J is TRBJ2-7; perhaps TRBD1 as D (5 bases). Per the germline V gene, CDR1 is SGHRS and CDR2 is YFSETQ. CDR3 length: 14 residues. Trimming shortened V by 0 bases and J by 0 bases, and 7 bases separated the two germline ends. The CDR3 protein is CASSLAGPSYEQYF. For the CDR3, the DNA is TGCGCCAGCAGCTTGGCAGGGCCCTCCTACGAGCAGTACTTC.

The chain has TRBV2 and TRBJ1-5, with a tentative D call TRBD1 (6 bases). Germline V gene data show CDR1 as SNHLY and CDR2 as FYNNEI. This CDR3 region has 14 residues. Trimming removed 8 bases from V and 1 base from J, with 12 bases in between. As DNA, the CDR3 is TGTGCCAGCGTTGGGGGGCAGAGCAATCAGCCCCAGCATTTT. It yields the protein CASVGGQSNQPQHF.

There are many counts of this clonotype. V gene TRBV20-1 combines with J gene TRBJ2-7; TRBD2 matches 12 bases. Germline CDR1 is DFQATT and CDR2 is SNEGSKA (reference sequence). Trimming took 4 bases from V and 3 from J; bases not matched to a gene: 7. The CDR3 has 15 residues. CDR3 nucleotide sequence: TGCAGTGCTATACAACTAGCGGGAGGTGTCTACGAGCAGTACTTC. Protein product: CSAIQLAGGVYEQYF.

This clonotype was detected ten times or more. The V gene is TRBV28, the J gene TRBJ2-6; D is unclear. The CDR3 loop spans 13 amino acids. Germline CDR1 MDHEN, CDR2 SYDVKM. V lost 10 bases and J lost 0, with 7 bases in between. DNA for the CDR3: TGTGCCACCCAAGGCTCTGGGGCCAACGTCCTGACTTTC. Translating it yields CATQGSGANVLTF. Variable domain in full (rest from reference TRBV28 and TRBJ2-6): DVKVTQSSRYLVKRTGEKVFLECVQDMDHENMFWYRQDPGLGLRLIYFSYDVKMKEKGDIPEGYSVSREKKERFSLILESASTNQTSMYLCATQGSGANVLTFGAGSRLTVL.

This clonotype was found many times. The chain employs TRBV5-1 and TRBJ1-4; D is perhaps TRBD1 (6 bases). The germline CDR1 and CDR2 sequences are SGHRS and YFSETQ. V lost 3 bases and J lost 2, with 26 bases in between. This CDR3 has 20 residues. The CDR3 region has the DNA TGCGCCAGCAGCTCACGTTTAGATAGCCCGGTGAGGGGGACTAATGAAAAACTGTTTTTT. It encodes CASSSRLDSPVRGTNEKLFF.

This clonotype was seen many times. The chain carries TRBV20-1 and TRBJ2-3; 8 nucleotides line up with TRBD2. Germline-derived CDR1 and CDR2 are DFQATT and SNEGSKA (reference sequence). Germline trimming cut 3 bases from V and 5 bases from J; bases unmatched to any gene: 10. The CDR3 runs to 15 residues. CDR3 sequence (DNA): TGCAGTGCTAGTATAACTAGCGGCATGAGAGATACGCAGTATTTT. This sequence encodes CSASITSGMRDTQYF.

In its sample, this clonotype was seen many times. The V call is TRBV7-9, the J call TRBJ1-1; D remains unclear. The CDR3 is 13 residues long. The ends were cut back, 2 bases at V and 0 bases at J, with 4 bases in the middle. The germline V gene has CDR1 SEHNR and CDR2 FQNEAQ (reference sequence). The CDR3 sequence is CASSLFMNTEAFF. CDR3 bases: TGTGCCAGCAGCTTATTTATGAACACTGAAGCTTTCTTT.

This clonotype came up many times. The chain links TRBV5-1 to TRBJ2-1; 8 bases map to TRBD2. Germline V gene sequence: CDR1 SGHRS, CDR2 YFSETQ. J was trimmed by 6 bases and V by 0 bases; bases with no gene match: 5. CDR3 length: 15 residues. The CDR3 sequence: CASSLGAGTSNEQFF. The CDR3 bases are TGCGCCAGCAGCTTGGGAGCCGGGACTAGCAATGAGCAGTTCTTC.

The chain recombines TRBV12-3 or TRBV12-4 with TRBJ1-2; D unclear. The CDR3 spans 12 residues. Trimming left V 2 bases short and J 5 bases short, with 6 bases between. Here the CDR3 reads CASSLSVYGYTF. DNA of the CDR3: TGTGCCAGCAGTTTATCAGTTTATGGCTACACCTTC.

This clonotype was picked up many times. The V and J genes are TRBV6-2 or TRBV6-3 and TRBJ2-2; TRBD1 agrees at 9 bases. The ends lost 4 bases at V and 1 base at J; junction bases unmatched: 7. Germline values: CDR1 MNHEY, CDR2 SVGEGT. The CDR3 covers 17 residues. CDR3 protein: CASSFNPGQGNTGELFF. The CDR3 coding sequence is TGTGCCAGCAGTTTTAATCCGGGACAGGGGAACACCGGGGAGCTGTTTTTT.

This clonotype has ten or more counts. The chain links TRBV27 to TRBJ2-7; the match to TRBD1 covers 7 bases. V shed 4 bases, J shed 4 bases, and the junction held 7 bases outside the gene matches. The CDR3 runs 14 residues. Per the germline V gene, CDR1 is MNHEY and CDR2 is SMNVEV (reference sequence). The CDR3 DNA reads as TGTGCCAGCAGTTCGCTCGGGACAGTGTACGAGCAGTACTTC. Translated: CASSSLGTVYEQYF.

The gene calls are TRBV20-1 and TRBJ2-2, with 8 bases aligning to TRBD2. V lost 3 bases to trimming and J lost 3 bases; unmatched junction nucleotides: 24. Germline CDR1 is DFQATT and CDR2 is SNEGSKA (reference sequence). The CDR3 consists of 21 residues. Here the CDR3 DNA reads TGCAGTGCTAGGCCTCGGGGGGGCCCAATGCTGGGCGTCTGGGACACCGGGGAGCTGTTTTTT. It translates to CSARPRGGPMLGVWDTGELFF.

CDR3 residues: CASSGVPKNIQYF. CDR3 DNA sequence: TGTGCCAGCAGCGGAGTACCCAAAAACATTCAGTACTTC. This chain joins TRBV11-2 and TRBJ2-4; D not certain. The CDR3 runs to 13 residues. Germline values: CDR1 SGHAT, CDR2 FQNNGV. The V and J ends lost 5 bases and 2 bases respectively, with 7 bases between them.

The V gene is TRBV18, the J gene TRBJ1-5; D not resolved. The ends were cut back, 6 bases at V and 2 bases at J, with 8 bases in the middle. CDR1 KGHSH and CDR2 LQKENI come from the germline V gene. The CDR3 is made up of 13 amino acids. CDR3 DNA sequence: TGTGCCAGCTCGAACGGAGGCAATCAGCCCCAGCATTTT. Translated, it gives CASSNGGNQPQHF.

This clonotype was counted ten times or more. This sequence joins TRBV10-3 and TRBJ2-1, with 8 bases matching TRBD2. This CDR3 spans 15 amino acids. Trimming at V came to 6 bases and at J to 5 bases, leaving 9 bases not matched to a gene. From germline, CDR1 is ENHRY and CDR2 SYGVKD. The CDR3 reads CAIRSGSSAHNEQFF. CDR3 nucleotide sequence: TGTGCCATCAGAAGCGGGAGTTCGGCACACAATGAGCAGTTCTTC.

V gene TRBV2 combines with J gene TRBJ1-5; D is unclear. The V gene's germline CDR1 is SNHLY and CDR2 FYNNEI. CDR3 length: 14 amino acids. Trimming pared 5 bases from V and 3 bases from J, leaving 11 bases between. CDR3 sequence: CASSMVGFNQPQHF. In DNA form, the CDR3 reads TGTGCCAGCAGTATGGTGGGGTTCAATCAGCCCCAGCATTTT. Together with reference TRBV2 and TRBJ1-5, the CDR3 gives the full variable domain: EPEVTQTPSHQVTQMGQEVILRCVPISNHLYFYWYRQILGQKVEFLVSFYNNEISEKSEIFDDQFSVERPDGSNFTLKIRSTKLEDSAMYFCASSMVGFNQPQHFGDGTRLSIL.

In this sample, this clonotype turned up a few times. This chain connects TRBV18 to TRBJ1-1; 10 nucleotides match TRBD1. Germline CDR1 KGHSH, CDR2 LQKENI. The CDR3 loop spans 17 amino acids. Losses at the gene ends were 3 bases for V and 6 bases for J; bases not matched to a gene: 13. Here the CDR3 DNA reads TGTGCCAGCTCACCCTTCACGACAGGGGGCCCGGCTGCTGAAGCTTTCTTT. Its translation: CASSPFTTGGPAAEAFF.

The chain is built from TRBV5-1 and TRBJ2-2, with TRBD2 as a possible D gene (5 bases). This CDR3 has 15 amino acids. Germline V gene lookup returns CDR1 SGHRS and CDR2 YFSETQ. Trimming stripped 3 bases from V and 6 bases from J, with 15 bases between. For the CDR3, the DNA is TGCGCCAGCAGCTCGGGGAACAACGAACCCGGGGAGCTGTTTTTT. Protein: CASSSGNNEPGELFF.

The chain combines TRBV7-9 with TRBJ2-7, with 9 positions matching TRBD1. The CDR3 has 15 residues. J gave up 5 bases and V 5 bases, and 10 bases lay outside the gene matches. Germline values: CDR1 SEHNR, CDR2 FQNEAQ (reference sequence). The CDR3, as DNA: TGTGCCAGCAGCATATTACCGGACAGGGGCCACGAGCAGTACTTC. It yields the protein CASSILPDRGHEQYF.

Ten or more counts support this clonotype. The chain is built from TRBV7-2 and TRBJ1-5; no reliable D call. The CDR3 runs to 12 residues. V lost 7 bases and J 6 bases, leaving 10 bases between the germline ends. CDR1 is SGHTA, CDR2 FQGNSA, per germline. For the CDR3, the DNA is TGTGCCAGCAACCTCGAAGGTCAGCCCCAGCATTTT. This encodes CASNLEGQPQHF.

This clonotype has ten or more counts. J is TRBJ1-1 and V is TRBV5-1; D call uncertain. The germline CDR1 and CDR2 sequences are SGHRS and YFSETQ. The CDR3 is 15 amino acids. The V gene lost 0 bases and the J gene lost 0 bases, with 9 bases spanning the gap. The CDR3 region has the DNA TGCGCCAGCAGCTTGGCCCTAAGGGTGAACACTGAAGCTTTCTTT. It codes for CASSLALRVNTEAFF.

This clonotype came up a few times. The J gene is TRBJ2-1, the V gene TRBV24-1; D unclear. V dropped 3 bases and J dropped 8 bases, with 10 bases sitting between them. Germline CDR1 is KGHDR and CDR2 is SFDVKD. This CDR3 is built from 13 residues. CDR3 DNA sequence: TGTGCCACCAGTGATGGCGGCCGGGATGAGCAGTTCTTC. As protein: CATSDGGRDEQFF.